Below are 20 T cell receptor beta chains sequenced from a single sample in a study of shared clonotypes between healthy human individuals. Profiled with immunoSEQ multiplex PCR; TCRdb holds only in-frame clones, not every one. Among roughly 1,600,000 clones listed, approximately 98.5% were seen once. Sequencing input: naive CD4+ T cells sorted from blood. This sample's subset: CD45RA+ positively selected. These receptors came from a man in his thirties or forties in good health.

The genes are TRBV28 and TRBJ1-3, with D hard to call. CDR3 length equals 13 residues. V was pared by 5 bases and J by 0 bases, with 5 bases between. The germline gives CDR1 MDHEN, CDR2 SYDVKM. CDR3 nucleotides: TGTGCCAGCAGTGAATACTCTGGAAACACCATATATTTT. Amino acid sequence: CASSEYSGNTIYF. The variable domain in full, with the rest retrieved from reference TRBV28 and TRBJ1-3, is DVKVTQSSRYLVKRTGEKVFLECVQDMDHENMFWYRQDPGLGLRLIYFSYDVKMKEKGDIPEGYSVSREKKERFSLILESASTNQTSMYLCASSEYSGNTIYFGEGSWLTVV.

This clone was seen a single time. The chain couples TRBV28 to TRBJ2-3; 15 nucleotides line up with TRBD2. With V trimmed by 11 bases and J by 2 bases, 11 bases remained unmatched. The CDR3 length is 17 residues. Germline V lookup: CDR1 MDHEN, CDR2 SYDVKM. The CDR3: CASRAGLAGGNTDTQYF. In nucleotides, the CDR3 is TGTGCCTCCAGGGCGGGACTAGCGGGAGGAAACACAGATACGCAGTATTTT.

V is TRBV7-8 and J is TRBJ2-1; 7 positions match TRBD2. CDR1 and CDR2 from the germline V gene are SGHVS and FQNEAQ. The trim removed 5 bases at V and 5 bases at J, leaving 3 bases unmatched. There are 13 residues in the CDR3. The CDR3 sequence is CASSITSDNEQFF. The CDR3 region has the DNA TGTGCCAGCAGCATTACTAGCGACAATGAGCAGTTCTTC.

The rearrangement joins TRBV9 to TRBJ2-3; D gene uncertain. The CDR3 sequence is 15 residues long. V was trimmed by 0 bases and J by 4 bases, leaving 12 bases between them. Germline-derived CDR1 and CDR2 are SGDLS and YYNGEE. The CDR3 DNA reads as TGTGCCAGCAGCGTAGATCCGGCTAGGCCAGATACGCAGTATTTT. Translated: CASSVDPARPDTQYF.

The chain carries TRBV14 and TRBJ2-5, with 13 bases lining up with TRBD2. Germline assignment: CDR1 SGHDN and CDR2 FVKESK. The V and J ends lost 2 bases and 4 bases, in that order; junction bases with no gene match: 7. The CDR3 has 17 residues. This chain's CDR3 is CASSQPGLAGVGETQYF. The CDR3 DNA reads TGTGCCAGCAGCCAACCAGGACTAGCGGGAGTGGGAGAGACCCAGTACTTC.

The V and J genes are TRBV9 and TRBJ2-7; D is tentatively TRBD1 or TRBD2 (5 bases each). CDR3 length: 14 amino acids. With 0 bases removed from V and 6 bases from J, the gap between germline ends came to 13 bases. Germline V lookup: CDR1 SGDLS, CDR2 YYNGEE. CDR3 residues: CASSVDPGLREQYF. As DNA, the CDR3 is TGTGCCAGCAGCGTAGATCCGGGGCTACGCGAGCAGTACTTC.

The table lists this clone with a count of one. The V and J genes are TRBV5-1 and TRBJ2-1; D gene ambiguous. V was shortened by 10 bases and J by 10 bases, with 42 bases between the two germline ends. The CDR3 is made up of 20 amino acids. Per germline, CDR1 SGHRS and CDR2 YFSETQ. The DNA for the CDR3 is TGCGCCGCCCAGGTTCCCCCTCACCACAATCCGAGAACGAACGAATGGGAGCAGTTCTTC. It yields the protein CAAQVPPHHNPRTNEWEQFF.

The chain recombines TRBV11-2 with TRBJ2-7; 7 bases fit TRBD2. Germline-derived CDR1 and CDR2 are SGHAT and FQNNGV. The V gene end was trimmed by 2 bases and the J gene end by 3 bases; junction bases not matched to a gene: 10. This CDR3 has 16 residues. CDR3 region: CASSLTQSGGSYEQYF. The CDR3 DNA reads as TGTGCCAGCAGCTTAACCCAGAGTGGCGGGAGCTACGAGCAGTACTTC.

The rearrangement joins TRBV11-1 to TRBJ2-4; a weak D match, TRBD1 (6 bases). Germline V gene data show CDR1 as SGHAT and CDR2 as FQDESV (reference sequence). This CDR3 spans 15 amino acids. V gave up 5 bases and J gave up 5 bases, with 16 bases separating them. The CDR3 is CASSPPGQRENIQYF. The CDR3 DNA reads as TGTGCCAGCAGCCCCCCGGGACAAAGAGAAAACATTCAGTACTTC.

This rearrangement joins TRBV5-1 to TRBJ2-3; 11 bases are a match to TRBD2. Germline CDR1 SGHRS, CDR2 YFSETQ. J lost 4 bases, V lost 4 bases, and 8 bases had no gene match. The CDR3 runs 16 residues. The CDR3 sequence: CASSPQTSGMSDTQYF. The CDR3 DNA follows: TGCGCCAGCAGCCCTCAGACTAGCGGGATGTCAGATACGCAGTATTTT.

In its sample, this clone was seen once. This chain uses TRBV5-1 with TRBJ2-5, with TRBD2 matching 11 bases. This CDR3 is built from 16 residues. CDR1 is SGHRS and CDR2 is YFSETQ in the germline V gene. The trim removed 1 base at V and 1 base at J, leaving 3 bases unmatched. DNA of the CDR3: TGCGCCAGCAGCTTGTCCGGGACTAGCGGCCAAGAGACCCAGTACTTC. This sequence encodes CASSLSGTSGQETQYF.

V is TRBV9 and J is TRBJ2-1; 9 nucleotides agree with TRBD2. The trim removed 1 base at V and 8 bases at J, leaving 16 bases unmatched. Germline V lookup: CDR1 SGDLS, CDR2 YYNGEE. This CDR3 region has 18 residues. CDR3 loop: CASSVFRLGGRAADEQFF. In nucleotides, the CDR3 is TGTGCCAGCAGCGTATTCAGGCTTGGCGGGAGGGCCGCGGATGAGCAGTTCTTC. Combining the CDR3 with reference TRBV9 and TRBJ2-1 gives the whole variable domain DSGVTQTPKHLITATGQRVTLRCSPRSGDLSVYWYQQSLDQGLQFLIQYYNGEERAKGNILERFSAQQFPDLHSELNLSSLELGDSALYFCASSVFRLGGRAADEQFFGPGTRLTVL.

This CDR3 reads CASSPPNAGRDYEQYF. In DNA form, the CDR3 reads TGTGCCAGCAGCCCCCCGAACGCAGGGAGAGACTACGAGCAGTACTTC. The chain joins TRBV7-8 to TRBJ2-7; tentatively, D is TRBD1 or TRBD2 (5 bases each). Germline-derived CDR1 and CDR2 are SGHVS and FQNEAQ. The CDR3 length is 16 residues. V lost 5 bases and J lost 3, with 20 bases in between.

This clone was picked up one time. The chain uses TRBV7-9 and TRBJ2-7, with 10 bases that match TRBD2. V dropped 2 bases and J dropped 6; count of bases not matched to a gene: 7. CDR1 is SEHNR and CDR2 is FQNEAQ in the germline V gene (reference sequence). CDR3 length: 15 residues. CDR3 nucleotide sequence: TGTGCCAGCAGCTTATTTTCCCAGCGGGAGGGCGAGCAGTACTTC. Its protein is CASSLFSQREGEQYF.

The chain links TRBV5-1 to TRBJ2-1; no reliable D call. The CDR3 is made up of 12 amino acids. From germline, CDR1 is SGHRS and CDR2 YFSETQ. V shed 4 bases and J shed 5 bases, with 7 bases lying between them. The CDR3 DNA reads as TGCGCCAGCAGCCCCTATAACAATGAGCAGTTCTTC. The encoded protein is CASSPYNNEQFF.

The V call is TRBV5-5, the J call TRBJ2-2, with 7 positions matching TRBD2. The germline gives CDR1 SGHKS, CDR2 YYEKEE (reference sequence). The trim removed 0 bases at V and 3 bases at J, leaving 8 bases unmatched. This CDR3 spans 17 amino acids. The CDR3 here is CASSLGVTSLDTGELFF. The CDR3, as DNA: TGTGCCAGCAGCTTGGGAGTGACTAGCCTTGACACCGGGGAGCTGTTTTTT.

The rearrangement joins TRBV2 to TRBJ1-1; D ambiguous. V gave up 2 bases and J gave up 8 bases, with 12 bases separating them. From germline, CDR1 is SNHLY and CDR2 FYNNEI. This CDR3 has 13 amino acids. CDR3 sequence reads: CASSELSHLEAFF. The DNA of the CDR3 is TGTGCCAGCAGTGAACTCTCCCACCTGGAAGCTTTCTTT.

This clone was counted a single time. J is TRBJ2-7 and V is TRBV29-1, with TRBD2 matching 10 bases. The CDR3 extends over 17 amino acids. In germline, CDR1 is SQVTM, CDR2 ANQGSEA. J lost 3 bases, V lost 2 bases, and 13 bases had no gene match. CDR3 DNA sequence: TGCAGCGTTGAATCGTGGGTCGGGCTAGCGGGAGTCTACGAGCAGTACTTC. Amino acid sequence: CSVESWVGLAGVYEQYF.

The chain joins TRBV2 to TRBJ2-5, with no clear D. This CDR3 has 13 amino acids. V was cut by 6 bases and J by 3 bases, with 11 bases left in between. Germline V gene lookup returns CDR1 SNHLY and CDR2 FYNNEI. CDR3 in DNA: TGTGCCAGCAGCCGCGGCGCGAAAGAGACCCAGTACTTC. Protein: CASSRGAKETQYF.

The chain is built from TRBV7-6 and TRBJ2-2; TRBD2 matches 11 bases. The length of the CDR3 is 17 residues. Per germline, CDR1 SGHVS and CDR2 FNYEAQ. V trimming: 2 bases; J trimming: 5 bases; junction bases outside the gene matches: 7. Here the CDR3 reads CASSLRLAGGRTGELFF. The CDR3 nucleotides are TGTGCCAGCAGCTTACGGCTAGCGGGAGGACGGACCGGGGAGCTGTTTTTT. Full variable domain (rest looked up from reference TRBV7-6 and TRBJ2-2): GAGVSQSPRYKVTKRGQDVALRCDPISGHVSLYWYRQALGQGPEFLTYFNYEAQQDKSGLPNDRFSAERPEGSISTLTIQRTEQRDSAMYRCASSLRLAGGRTGELFFGEGSRLTVL.